This T cell receptor (beta chain) was profiled in a study of human T cells and chemical hapten exposure. Whole-study findings and limits: The immune response of these alopecia patients might not match healthy individuals'.

The CDR3 has 15 residues. Germline loops: CDR1 DFQATT, CDR2 SNEGSKA (reference sequence). J gave up 5 bases and V 4 bases, and 8 bases lay outside the gene matches. This clonotype showed up just a few times. The antigen is not known. TCRdb reprocessed the RACE reads via MiXCR and lists one record per CDR3 protein. Of approximately 110,000 distinct CDR3 sequences in the sample, 34% were seen once. Sample time point: patch test 3, about 24 weeks after DPC sensitization. Treatment noted: therapeutic diphenylcyclopropenone sensitization with weekly scalp DPC. The source of this sequence is a man in his forties with alopecia areata. Some clones in this sample may be carry-over from other donors' samples. The sequencing used whole blood, collected in connection with sensitization to the hapten diphenylcyclopropenone (DPC). The chain employs TRBV20-1 and TRBJ2-7; the match to TRBD2 covers 13 bases. For the CDR3, the DNA is TGCAGTGCTAAAAAGGGGACTAGCGGGACCCACGAGCAGTACTTC. It is translated as CSAKKGTSGTHEQYF.